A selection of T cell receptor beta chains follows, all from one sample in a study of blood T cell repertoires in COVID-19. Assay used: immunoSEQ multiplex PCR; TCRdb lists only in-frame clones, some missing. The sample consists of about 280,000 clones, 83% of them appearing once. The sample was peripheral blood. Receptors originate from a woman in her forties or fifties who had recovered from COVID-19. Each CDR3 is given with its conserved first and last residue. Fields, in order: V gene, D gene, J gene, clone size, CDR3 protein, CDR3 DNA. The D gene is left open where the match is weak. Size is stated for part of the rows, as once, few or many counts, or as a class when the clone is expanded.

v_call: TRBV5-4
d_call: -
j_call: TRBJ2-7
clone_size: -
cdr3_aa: CASSQGAGGPSVRSYEQYF
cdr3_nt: TGTGCCAGCAGCCAGGGGGCGGGAGGGCCCTCCGTGCGCTCCTACGAGCAGTACTTC

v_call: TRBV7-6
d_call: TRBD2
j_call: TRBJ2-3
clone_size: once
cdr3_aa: CASSSPGSGVPDTQYF
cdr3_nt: TGTGCCAGCAGCTCCCCTGGCAGCGGGGTCCCAGATACGCAGTATTTT

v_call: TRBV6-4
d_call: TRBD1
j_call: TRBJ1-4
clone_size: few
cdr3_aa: CASSLPQGGHEKLFF
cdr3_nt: TGTGCCAGCAGTCTCCCACAGGGGGGACATGAAAAACTGTTTTTT

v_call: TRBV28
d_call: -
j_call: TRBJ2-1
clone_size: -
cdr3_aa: CASSLPGGLYNEQFF
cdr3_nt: TGTGCCAGCAGCCTCCCCGGGGGGCTCTACAATGAGCAGTTCTTC

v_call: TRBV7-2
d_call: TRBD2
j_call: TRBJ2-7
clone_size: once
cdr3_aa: CASSLSGSYEQYF
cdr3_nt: TGTGCCAGCAGCCTTAGCGGGAGTTACGAGCAGTACTTC

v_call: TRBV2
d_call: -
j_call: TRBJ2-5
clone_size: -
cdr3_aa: CASSRTGNQETQYF
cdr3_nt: TGTGCCAGCAGTCGCACAGGGAACCAAGAGACCCAGTACTTC

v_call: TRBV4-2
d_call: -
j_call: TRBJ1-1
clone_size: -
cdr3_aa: CASSSVNTEAFF
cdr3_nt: TGTGCCAGCAGCTCTGTGAACACTGAAGCTTTCTTT

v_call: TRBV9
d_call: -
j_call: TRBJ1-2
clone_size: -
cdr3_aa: CASSARWTEPNYGYTF
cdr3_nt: TGTGCCAGCAGCGCGCGGTGGACAGAACCTAACTATGGCTACACCTTC

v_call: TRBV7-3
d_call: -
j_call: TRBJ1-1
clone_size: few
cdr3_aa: CASSLSLSSEAFF
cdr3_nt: TGTGCCAGCAGCCTCTCCCTTTCCAGTGAAGCTTTCTTT

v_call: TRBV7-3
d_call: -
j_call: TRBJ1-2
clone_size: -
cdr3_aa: CASSLGGGLSYGYTF
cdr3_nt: TGTGCCAGCAGCTTGGGAGGGGGTCTCTCCTATGGCTACACCTTC

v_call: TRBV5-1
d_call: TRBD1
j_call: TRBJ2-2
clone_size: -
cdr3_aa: CASSLGRQGVVELFF
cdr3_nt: TGCGCCAGCAGCTTGGGCCGACAGGGGGTTGTGGAGCTGTTTTTT

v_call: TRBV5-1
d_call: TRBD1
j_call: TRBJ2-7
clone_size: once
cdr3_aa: CASSSTGSMYEQYF
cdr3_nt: TGCGCCAGCAGCTCGACAGGGTCTATGTACGAGCAGTACTTC

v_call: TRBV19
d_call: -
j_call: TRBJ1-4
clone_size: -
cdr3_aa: CASSTPAGVRHEKLFF
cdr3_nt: TGTGCCAGTAGTACCCCGGCTGGAGTACGTCATGAAAAACTGTTTTTT

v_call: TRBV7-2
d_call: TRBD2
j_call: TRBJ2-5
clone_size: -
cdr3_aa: CASSKWALGGETQYF
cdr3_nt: TGTGCCAGCAGCAAATGGGCCCTGGGGGGGGAGACCCAGTACTTC

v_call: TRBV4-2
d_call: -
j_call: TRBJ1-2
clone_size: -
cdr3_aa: CASSQTTGNYGYTF
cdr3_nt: TGTGCCAGCAGCCAAACGACGGGTAACTATGGCTACACCTTC

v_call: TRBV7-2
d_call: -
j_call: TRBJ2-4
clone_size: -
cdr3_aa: CASSLGGGRKNIQYF
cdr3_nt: TGTGCCAGCAGCTTAGGAGGAGGCAGAAAAAACATTCAGTACTTC

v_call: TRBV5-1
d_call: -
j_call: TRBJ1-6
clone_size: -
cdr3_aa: CASSRGGGWSSPLHF
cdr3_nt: TGCGCCAGCAGCCGGGGAGGGGGTTGGAGTTCACCCCTCCACTTT

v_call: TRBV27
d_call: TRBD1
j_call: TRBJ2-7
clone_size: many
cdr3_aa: CASSFRQGVNSYEQYF
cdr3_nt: TGTGCCAGCAGTTTCCGACAGGGTGTAAACTCCTACGAGCAGTACTTC

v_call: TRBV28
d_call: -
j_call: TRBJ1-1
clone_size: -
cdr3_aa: CAAQGPLGTEAFF
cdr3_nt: TGTGCCGCGCAGGGGCCCTTAGGCACTGAAGCTTTCTTT

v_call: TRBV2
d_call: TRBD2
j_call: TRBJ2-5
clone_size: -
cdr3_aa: CASSSGSGVRAETQYF
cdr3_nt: TGTGCCAGCAGTTCAGGGAGCGGGGTAAGGGCCGAGACCCAGTACTTC

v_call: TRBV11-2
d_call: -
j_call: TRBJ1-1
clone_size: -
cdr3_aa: CASSGVDNTEAFF
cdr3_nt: TGTGCCAGCTCGGGGGTTGATAACACTGAAGCTTTCTTT

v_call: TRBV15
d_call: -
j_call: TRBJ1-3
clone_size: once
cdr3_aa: CATSRDRSSTIYF
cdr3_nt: TGTGCCACCAGCAGAGATCGGAGTTCCACCATATATTTT

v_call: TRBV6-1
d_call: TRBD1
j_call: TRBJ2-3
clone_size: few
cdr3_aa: CASSDQGETDTQYF
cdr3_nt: TGTGCCAGCAGTGATCAGGGGGAGACAGATACGCAGTATTTT

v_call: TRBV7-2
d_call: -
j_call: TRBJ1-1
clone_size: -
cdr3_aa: CASSGATSLNTEAFF
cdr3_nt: TGTGCCAGCAGCGGGGCGACGTCCCTGAACACTGAAGCTTTCTTT

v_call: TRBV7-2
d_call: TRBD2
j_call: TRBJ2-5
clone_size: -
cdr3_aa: CASSLTSGSSLKTQYF
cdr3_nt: TGTGCCAGCAGCTTAACTAGCGGGAGTAGTCTTAAGACCCAGTACTTC

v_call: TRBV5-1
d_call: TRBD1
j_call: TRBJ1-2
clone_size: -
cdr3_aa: CASRGTAFYGYTF
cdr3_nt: TGCGCCAGCAGGGGGACAGCCTTCTATGGCTACACCTTC

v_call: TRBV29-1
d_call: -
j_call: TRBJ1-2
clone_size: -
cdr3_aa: CSVEGPEAGRNYGYTF
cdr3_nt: TGCAGCGTTGAAGGACCTGAGGCGGGAAGGAACTATGGCTACACCTTC

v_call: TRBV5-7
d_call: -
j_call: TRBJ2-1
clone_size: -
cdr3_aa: CASSHGSSYNEQFF
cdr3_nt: TGTGCCAGCAGCCACGGTAGCTCCTACAATGAGCAGTTCTTC

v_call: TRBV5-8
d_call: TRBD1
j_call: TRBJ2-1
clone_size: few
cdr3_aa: CASSSVGTGVRNEQFF
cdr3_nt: TGTGCCAGCAGCTCAGTCGGGACAGGGGTTAGAAATGAGCAGTTCTTC

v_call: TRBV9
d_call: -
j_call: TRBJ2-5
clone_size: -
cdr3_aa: CASSRGTHQETQYF
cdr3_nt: TGTGCCAGCAGCCGGGGGACCCACCAAGAGACCCAGTACTTC

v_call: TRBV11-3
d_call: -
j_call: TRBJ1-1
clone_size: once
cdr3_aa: CASSPGHWNTEAFF
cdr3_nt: TGTGCCAGCAGCCCCGGACACTGGAACACTGAAGCTTTCTTT

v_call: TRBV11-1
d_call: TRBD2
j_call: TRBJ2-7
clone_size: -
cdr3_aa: CASTAGTYEQYF
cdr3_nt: TGTGCCAGCACAGCGGGGACCTACGAGCAGTACTTC

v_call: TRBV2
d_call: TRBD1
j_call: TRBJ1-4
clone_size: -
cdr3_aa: CASMLGQAELFF
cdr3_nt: TGTGCCAGCATGTTAGGACAGGCGGAACTGTTTTTT

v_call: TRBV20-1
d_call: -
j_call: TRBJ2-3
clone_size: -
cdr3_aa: CSKPITDTQYF
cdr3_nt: TGCAGTAAGCCTATCACAGATACGCAGTATTTT

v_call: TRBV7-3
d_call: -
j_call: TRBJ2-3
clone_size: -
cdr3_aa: CASSSGGTDTQYF
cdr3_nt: TGTGCCAGCAGCTCAGGCGGGACAGATACGCAGTATTTT

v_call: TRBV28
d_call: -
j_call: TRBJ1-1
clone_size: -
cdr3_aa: CASLRGTEAFF
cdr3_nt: TGTGCCAGCCTCAGGGGCACTGAAGCTTTCTTT

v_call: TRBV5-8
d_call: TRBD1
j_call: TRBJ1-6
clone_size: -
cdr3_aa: CASTHRTGPNSPLHF
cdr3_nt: TGTGCCAGCACCCACAGGACAGGGCCGAATTCACCCCTCCACTTT

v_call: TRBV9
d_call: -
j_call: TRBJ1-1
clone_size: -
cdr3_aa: CASSFPPGEAFF
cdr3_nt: TGTGCCAGCAGCTTCCCCCCCGGTGAAGCTTTCTTT

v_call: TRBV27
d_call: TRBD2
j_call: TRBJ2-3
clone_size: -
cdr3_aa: CASSSFGRGQQYF
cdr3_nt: TGTGCCAGCAGTTCCTTCGGGAGGGGACAACAGTATTTT